What follows describes a single TCR beta chain. Its antigen is as yet unknown. This entry comes from a study of T cell responses to AZD1222 COVID-19 vaccine. Assay used: immunoSEQ multiplex PCR; TCRdb lists only in-frame clones, some missing. The profile shows approximately 150,000 clones, around 87% of them singletons. Study observations and caveats: Donors skewed white British and female; clonal diversity was possibly underestimated. Just a handful of AZD1222 recipients tested seropositive at baseline. The reported proportion of spike-specific TCRs targeting unmutated variant regions was nearly half.

The V gene lost 4 bases and the J gene lost 7 bases, with 14 bases spanning the gap. There are 14 residues in the CDR3. The germline V gene encodes CDR1 SGHRS and CDR2 YFSETQ. The V call is TRBV5-1, the J call TRBJ1-4, with a weak D call TRBD1 (5 bases). The source of this sequence is an adult in good health. Sample: peripheral blood, taken on day 0 of AZD1222 vaccination. CDR3 residues: CASSLGPVAEKLFF. The CDR3 bases are TGCGCCAGCAGCCTGGGACCCGTGGCTGAAAAACTGTTTTTT.